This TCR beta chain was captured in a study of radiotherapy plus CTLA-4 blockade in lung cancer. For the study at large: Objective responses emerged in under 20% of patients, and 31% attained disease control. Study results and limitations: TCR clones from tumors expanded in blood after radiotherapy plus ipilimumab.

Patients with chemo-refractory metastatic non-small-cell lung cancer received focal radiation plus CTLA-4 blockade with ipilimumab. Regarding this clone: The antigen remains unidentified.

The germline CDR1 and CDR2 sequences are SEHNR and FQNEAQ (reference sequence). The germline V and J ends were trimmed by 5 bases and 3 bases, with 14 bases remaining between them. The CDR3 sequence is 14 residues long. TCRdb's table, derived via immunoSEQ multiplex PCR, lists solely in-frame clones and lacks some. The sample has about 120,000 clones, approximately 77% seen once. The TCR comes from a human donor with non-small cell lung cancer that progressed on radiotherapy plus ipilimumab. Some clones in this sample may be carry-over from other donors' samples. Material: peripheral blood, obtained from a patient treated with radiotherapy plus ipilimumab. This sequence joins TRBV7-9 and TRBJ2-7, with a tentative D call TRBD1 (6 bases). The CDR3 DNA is TGTGCCAGCAGCCCACGGGACAAAATCTACGAGCAGTACTTC. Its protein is CASSPRDKIYEQYF.